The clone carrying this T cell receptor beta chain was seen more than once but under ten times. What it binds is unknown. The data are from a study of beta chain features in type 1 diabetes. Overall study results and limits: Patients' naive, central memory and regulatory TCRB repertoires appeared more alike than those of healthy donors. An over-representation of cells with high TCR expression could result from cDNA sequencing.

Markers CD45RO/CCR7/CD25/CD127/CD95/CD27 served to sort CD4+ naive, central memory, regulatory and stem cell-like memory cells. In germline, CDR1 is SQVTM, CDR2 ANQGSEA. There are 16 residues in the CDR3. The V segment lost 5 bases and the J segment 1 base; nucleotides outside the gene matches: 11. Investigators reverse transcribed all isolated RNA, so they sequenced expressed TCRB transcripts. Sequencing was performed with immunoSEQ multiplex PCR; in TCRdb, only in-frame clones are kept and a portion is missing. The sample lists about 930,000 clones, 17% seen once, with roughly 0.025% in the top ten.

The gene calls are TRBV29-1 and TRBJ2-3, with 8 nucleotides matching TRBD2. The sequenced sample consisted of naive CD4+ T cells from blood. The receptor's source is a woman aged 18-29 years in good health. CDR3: CSVKRGGRKGTDTQYF. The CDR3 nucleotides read TGCAGCGTTAAAAGGGGCGGGAGGAAAGGCACAGATACGCAGTATTTT.